This T cell receptor beta chain was identified in a study of blood T cell repertoires in COVID-19. As for the study in general: Sites across the United States, Italy and Spain contributed samples from acute and convalescent COVID-19.

TCRdb's copy holds only in-frame clones and misses some; the assay was immunoSEQ multiplex PCR. Altogether about 23,000 clones are present, roughly 94% being singletons, with the ten largest covering 4%. Trimming took 2 bases from V and 5 from J, leaving 10 bases between them. Germline values: CDR1 MNHEY, CDR2 SVGEGT. The CDR3 contains 15 residues. The receptor was isolated from a woman in her fifties or sixties with active COVID-19. The chain joins TRBV6-2 or TRBV6-3 to TRBJ1-6; D may be TRBD1 (6 bases). Sequenced sample: peripheral blood. CDR3 nucleotides: TGTGCCAGCAGTTACGCAGGGGCCCATAATTCACCCCTCCACTTT. Protein sequence: CASSYAGAHNSPLHF.